This T cell receptor beta chain was documented in a study of technical replicates of blood from a handful of donors. The method was immunoSEQ multiplex PCR; TCRdb's version includes in-frame clones alone and lacks a portion of them. The data hold about 74,000 clones, with under 97% observed a single time. Germline CDR1 and CDR2: GTSNPN and SVGIG (reference sequence). The V end lost 1 base, the J end lost 5 bases, and 18 bases lay between the germline ends. CDR3 size: 15 residues. Source material: T cells isolated from PBMCs. The chain is built from TRBV30 and TRBJ2-7; D might be TRBD2 (6 bases). This TCR derives from a human donor in good health. As DNA, the CDR3 is TGTGCCTGGAGTGCAGAGCCCTCAGGAGGGGACGAGCAGTACTTC. Residues: CAWSAEPSGGDEQYF.